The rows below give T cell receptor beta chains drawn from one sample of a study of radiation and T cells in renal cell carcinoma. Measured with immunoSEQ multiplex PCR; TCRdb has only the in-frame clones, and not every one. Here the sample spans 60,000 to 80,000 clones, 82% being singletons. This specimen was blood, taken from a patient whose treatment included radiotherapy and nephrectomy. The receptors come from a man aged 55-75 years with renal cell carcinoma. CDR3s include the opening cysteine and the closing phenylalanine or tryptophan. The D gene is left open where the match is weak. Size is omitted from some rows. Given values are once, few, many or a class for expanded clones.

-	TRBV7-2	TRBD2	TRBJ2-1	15	TGTGCCAGCAACCGGGCTAGCGGGAGGGAGGGTGAGCAGTTCTTC	CASNRASGREGEQFF
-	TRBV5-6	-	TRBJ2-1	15	TGTGCCAGCAGCAAAGAACCCACCGGCCAATATGAGCAGTTCTTC	CASSKEPTGQYEQFF
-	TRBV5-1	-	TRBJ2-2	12	TGCGCCAGCAGCTTTGATGGCGGGGAGCTGTTTTTT	CASSFDGGELFF
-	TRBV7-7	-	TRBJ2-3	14	TGTGCCAGCAGCTTAGAAACTAGCTCAGATACGCAGTATTTT	CASSLETSSDTQYF
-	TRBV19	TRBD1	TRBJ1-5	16	TGTGCCAGTAGTCTCCCCAGGGGGCTCGGGGATCAGCCCCAGCATTTT	CASSLPRGLGDQPQHF
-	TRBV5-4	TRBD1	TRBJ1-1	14	TGTGCCAGCAGCAACCCGGGACAGCACACTGAAGCTTTCTTT	CASSNPGQHTEAFF
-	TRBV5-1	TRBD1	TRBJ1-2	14	TGCGCCAGCAGCTTTTCCGACAGGGAAGGGGGCTACACCTTC	CASSFSDREGGYTF
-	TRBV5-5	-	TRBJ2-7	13	TGTGCCAGCAGCTTGGGCGTTAGGTACGAGCAGTACTTC	CASSLGVRYEQYF
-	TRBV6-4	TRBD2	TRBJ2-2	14	TGTGCCAGCAGACTAGCGGGAGGCACCGGGGAGCTGTTTTTT	CASRLAGGTGELFF
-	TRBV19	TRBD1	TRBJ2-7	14	TGTGCCAGTAGTCCCGGGACAGGGAGCTACGAGCAGTACTTC	CASSPGTGSYEQYF
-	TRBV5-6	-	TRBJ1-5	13	TGTGCCAGCAGCTTCTATAGCAATCAGCCCCAGCATTTT	CASSFYSNQPQHF
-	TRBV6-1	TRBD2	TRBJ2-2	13	TGTGCCAGCAGTGAGCGGGAGACCGGGGAGCTGTTTTTT	CASSERETGELFF
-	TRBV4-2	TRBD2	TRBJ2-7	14	TGTGCCAGCGGATACCGGGACTACACCTACGAGCAGTACTTC	CASGYRDYTYEQYF
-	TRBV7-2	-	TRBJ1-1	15	TGTGCCAGCAGCTTAGGCGGACGGATGAACACTGAAGCTTTCTTT	CASSLGGRMNTEAFF
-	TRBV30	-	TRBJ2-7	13	TGTGCCTGGTCCCACGGGCGGGATTTGGAGCAGTACTTC	CAWSHGRDLEQYF
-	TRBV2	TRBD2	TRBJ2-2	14	TGTGCCAGCACGGGAGGGGTGAACACCGGGGAGCTGTTTTTT	CASTGGVNTGELFF
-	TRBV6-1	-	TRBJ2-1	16	TGTGCCAGCGGTGGTGGAGTAGTACAGTCCTACAATGAGCAGTTCTTC	CASGGGVVQSYNEQFF
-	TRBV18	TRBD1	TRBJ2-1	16	TGTGCCAGCTCACCCCGGACAGGGGCGATAAAAAATGAGCAGTTCTTC	CASSPRTGAIKNEQFF
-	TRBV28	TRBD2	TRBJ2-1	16	TGTGCCAGCAGTTCCCTCTTGTCGGGACTAGGGAATGAGCAGTTCTTC	CASSSLLSGLGNEQFF
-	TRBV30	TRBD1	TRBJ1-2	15	TGTGCCTGGATCTTTGAGGGGGCTATTAACTATGGCTACATCTTC	CAWIFEGAINYGYIF
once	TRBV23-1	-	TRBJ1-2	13	TGCGCCAGCAGTCAATCGGCCTGGTATGGCTACACCTTC	CASSQSAWYGYTF
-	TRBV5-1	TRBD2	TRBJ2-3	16	TGCGCCAGCAGCTCACTAGCGGGAGGGAGCCCAGATACGCAGTATTTT	CASSSLAGGSPDTQYF
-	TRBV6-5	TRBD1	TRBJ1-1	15	TGTGCCAGCAGTTACTCGCCACAGGGGGCCGAGGAGGCTTTCTTT	CASSYSPQGAEEAFF
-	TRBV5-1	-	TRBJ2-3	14	TGCGCCAGCAGCTTGGAACTTCTCACAGATACGCAGTATTTT	CASSLELLTDTQYF
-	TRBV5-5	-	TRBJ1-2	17	TGTGCCAGCAGCTTGGATGGGACCCCCGGCCAATACTATGGCTACACCTTC	CASSLDGTPGQYYGYTF
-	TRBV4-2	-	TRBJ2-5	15	TGTGCCAGCAGCCAAGGGAACAGGGCCGAAGAGACCCAGTACTTC	CASSQGNRAEETQYF
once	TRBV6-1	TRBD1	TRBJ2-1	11	TGTGCCAGCAGCTTGGACAGGGATTATTTCTTC	CASSLDRDYFF
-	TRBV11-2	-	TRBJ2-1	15	TGTGCCAGCAGCTGGTCCCCGACTAGTTCGGCTGAGCAGTTCTTC	CASSWSPTSSAEQFF
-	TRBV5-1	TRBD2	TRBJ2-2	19	TGCGCCAGCAGCGTCGGGACTAGCGGGATCATGAGTCGTGCCGGGGAGCTGTTTTTT	CASSVGTSGIMSRAGELFF
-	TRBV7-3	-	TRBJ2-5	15	TGTGCCAGCAGCTTCAGGGGTGCGGCCCAAGAGACCCAGTACTTC	CASSFRGAAQETQYF
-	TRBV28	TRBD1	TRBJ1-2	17	TGTGCCAGCAGTACTCGGGACAGGGAGGAGATGGACTATGGCTACACCTTC	CASSTRDREEMDYGYTF
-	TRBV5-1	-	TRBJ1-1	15	TGCGCCAGCCGCACAAACCTGGGAGTGAACACTGAAGCTTTCTTT	CASRTNLGVNTEAFF
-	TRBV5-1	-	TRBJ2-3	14	TGCGCCAGCAGCTTGACGGGAGTCGGGGATACGCAGTATTTT	CASSLTGVGDTQYF
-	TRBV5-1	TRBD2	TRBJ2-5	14	TGCGCCAGCAGCTTAATAGCGGGAGTCGAGACCCAGTACTTC	CASSLIAGVETQYF
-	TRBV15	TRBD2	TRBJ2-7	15	TGTGCCACCAGCAGAGATAAATCGGGGGGAGCCGAGCAGTACTTC	CATSRDKSGGAEQYF
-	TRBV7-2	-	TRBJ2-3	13	TGTGCCAGCAGCCAAAATCTCGCAGATACGCAGTATTTT	CASSQNLADTQYF
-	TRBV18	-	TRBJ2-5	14	TGTGCCAGCTCACCAGACCTCGGCGGAGAGACCCAGTACTTC	CASSPDLGGETQYF
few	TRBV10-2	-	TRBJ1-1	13	TGCGCCAGCAGTGAGTCGTTGGGCACTGAAGCTTTCTTT	CASSESLGTEAFF
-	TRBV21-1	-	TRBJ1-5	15	TGTGCCAGCAGCAAAAGGACAGGGAGCAATCAGCCCCAGCATTTT	CASSKRTGSNQPQHF
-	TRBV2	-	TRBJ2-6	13	TGTGCCAGCAGTGGACTTCGAGCCAACGTCCTGACTTTC	CASSGLRANVLTF
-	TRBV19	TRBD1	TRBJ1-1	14	TGTGCCAGTAGCAGAACAGGGGTGAACACTGAAGCTTTCTTT	CASSRTGVNTEAFF
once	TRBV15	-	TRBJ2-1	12	TGTGCCACTAGGGACCTCTACAATGAGCAGTTCTTC	CATRDLYNEQFF